The 31 T cell receptor beta chains in this list originate from one sample, sequenced in a study of CXCR3-negative and CXCR3-positive naive CD8 T cells. UMI-labeled 5' RACE TRB cDNA libraries were prepared from the cells. TCRdb processed the 5' RACE reads again and assigns one entry to each CDR3 protein, with no DNA. This table holds about 81,000 distinct CDR3 sequences. The sequenced sample was naive CXCR3- CD8+ T cells from blood. Subset defined: CD45RO-CCR7+CD27+CD95- naive CD8+ T cells lacking CXCR3 (TNR3-). These receptors all come from a human donor in good health. Some clones in this sample may be carry-over from other donors' samples.

CDR3 loop: CASSEAVGGTSGTDTQYF. This chain uses TRBV10-1 with TRBJ2-3; TCRdb returns TRBD2, unconfirmable since there is no DNA. This CDR3 is 18 amino acids long. Germline values: CDR1 WNHNN, CDR2 SYGVQD (reference sequence).

The J gene is TRBJ2-5, the V gene TRBV2. The CDR3 extends over 16 amino acids. Per germline, CDR1 SNHLY and CDR2 FYNNEI. The CDR3 is CASSDRLPRYQETQYF.

The rearrangement uses TRBV29-1 and TRBJ2-3; the D call from TCRdb, TRBD2, cannot be confirmed without DNA. This CDR3 region has 15 residues. Germline-derived CDR1 and CDR2 are SQVTM and ANQGSEA. CDR3 protein: CSVEGTSSSTDTQYF.

CDR3 protein: CASSSGWRTYETQYF. This chain links TRBV6-5 with TRBJ2-5; absent DNA, TCRdb's TRBD1 call cannot be checked. Germline values: CDR1 MNHEY, CDR2 SVGAGI. The CDR3 spans 15 residues.

V is TRBV5-8 and J is TRBJ2-3; the TCRdb call, TRBD2, lacks DNA for checking. This CDR3 region has 16 residues. Germline CDR1 and CDR2: SGHTS and YDEGEE. The CDR3 protein is CASGSGSPRSTDTQYF.

The genes are TRBV20-1 and TRBJ2-7. Germline CDR1 and CDR2: DFQATT and SNEGSKA (reference sequence). This CDR3 has 15 amino acids. The CDR3 is CSARDPLADNYEQYF.

This chain connects TRBV12-3 or TRBV12-4 to TRBJ2-7; TCRdb outputs TRBD1, but without DNA this stays unchecked. This CDR3 is 14 amino acids long. The CDR3 loop is CASSWGQGAYEQYF.

Here the CDR3 reads CASSLLGIGSPLHF. The chain carries TRBV27 and TRBJ1-6. In germline, CDR1 is MNHEY, CDR2 SMNVEV (reference sequence). The CDR3 length is 14 residues.

The chain is built from TRBV20-1 and TRBJ1-6. Germline lookup yields CDR1 DFQATT and CDR2 SNEGSKA (reference sequence). The CDR3 is 13 amino acids. This CDR3 reads CSARSSYNSPLHF.

The rearrangement joins TRBV14 to TRBJ2-3. The length of the CDR3 is 13 residues. Germline-derived CDR1 and CDR2 are SGHDN and FVKESK. The CDR3: CASSQGYTDTQYF.

CDR3: CASSLALGNTIYF. The genes are TRBV7-9 and TRBJ1-3. This CDR3 comprises 13 residues. Germline CDR1 reads SEHNR; CDR2 reads FQNEAQ (reference sequence).

Here the CDR3 reads CATSRGANYEQYF. The chain recombines TRBV15 with TRBJ2-7. Germline V lookup: CDR1 LNHNV, CDR2 YYDKDF (reference sequence). The CDR3 sequence is 13 residues long.

The CDR3 region is CASTASFGEQYF. The J gene is TRBJ2-7, the V gene TRBV7-9. The CDR3 has 12 amino acids. The germline CDR1 and CDR2 sequences are SEHNR and FQNEAQ (reference sequence).

The V gene is TRBV5-6, the J gene TRBJ2-1. Germline V gene lookup returns CDR1 SGHDT and CDR2 YYEEEE. The CDR3 runs 13 residues. CDR3: CASSEATYNEQFF.

The rearrangement joins TRBV4-2 to TRBJ2-5; TCRdb outputs TRBD2, but without DNA this stays unchecked. The CDR3 consists of 17 residues. The germline V gene encodes CDR1 LGHNA and CDR2 YNFKEQ. The CDR3: CASSQDLAAGGAETQYF.

The V call is TRBV4-3, the J call TRBJ2-7; there is no DNA to check the TCRdb D call of TRBD1. This CDR3 comprises 15 residues. Looked up from germline, CDR1 is LGHNA and CDR2 is YSLEER. The CDR3 spells CASSQARQGTYEQYF.

The chain employs TRBV7-9 and TRBJ2-1; the TCRdb call, TRBD1, lacks DNA for checking. CDR1 is SEHNR, CDR2 FQNEAQ, per germline (reference sequence). The CDR3 has 16 residues. CDR3: CASSTKTGAAYNEQFF.

J is TRBJ1-5 and V is TRBV6-6; checking the TCRdb D call of TRBD1 is not possible without DNA. Germline V gene lookup returns CDR1 MNHNY and CDR2 SVGAGI (reference sequence). This CDR3 is 17 amino acids long. CDR3 residues: CASRGTGRAYSNQPQHF.

The chain recombines TRBV13 with TRBJ2-1; the D call from TCRdb, TRBD2, cannot be confirmed without DNA. Germline CDR1 and CDR2: PRHDT and FYEKMQ (reference sequence). The CDR3 runs 14 residues. The CDR3 protein is CASSVYREGDEQFF.

J is TRBJ2-1 and V is TRBV7-6; TCRdb's assignment of TRBD1 cannot be checked, as there is no DNA. Germline CDR1 is SGHVS and CDR2 is FNYEAQ. The CDR3 contains 19 residues. The CDR3 protein is CASSLAGATGGSSYNEQFF.

J is TRBJ2-5 and V is TRBV28; the D call of TRBD2 rests on TCRdb alone, since no DNA is present to check it. CDR1 is MDHEN, CDR2 SYDVKM, per germline. The length of the CDR3 is 15 residues. Here the CDR3 reads CASTLLTGGRETQYF.

This chain uses TRBV15 with TRBJ2-1. There are 14 residues in the CDR3. CDR1 is LNHNV, CDR2 YYDKDF, per germline (reference sequence). CDR3 amino acids: CATSREPSYNEQFF.

The chain is built from TRBV21-1 and TRBJ2-7; absent DNA, TCRdb's TRBD1 call cannot be checked. TRBV21-1 is reported as a pseudogene. The CDR3 covers 20 residues. The CDR3: CASSKKEGLADRGRPYEQYF.

The V and J genes are TRBV23-1 and TRBJ2-2. TRBV23-1 carries the ORF label, with uncertain function. The CDR3 consists of 18 residues. CDR3: CASSPSVRVMANTGELFF.

The chain recombines TRBV6-5 with TRBJ2-2; TCRdb's assignment of TRBD1 cannot be checked, as there is no DNA. The CDR3 extends over 17 amino acids. Germline values: CDR1 MNHEY, CDR2 SVGAGI. CDR3 protein: CASKRPPGQGLSGELFF.

The V call is TRBV10-3, the J call TRBJ2-3; there is no DNA to check the TCRdb D call of TRBD1. The CDR3 totals 19 residues. Germline CDR1 ENHRY, CDR2 SYGVKD. Here the CDR3 reads CAISPRPIQFAGVTDTQYF.

CDR3 sequence reads: CATSLGSNEKLFF. The rearrangement uses TRBV15 and TRBJ1-4. Germline V gene lookup returns CDR1 LNHNV and CDR2 YYDKDF (reference sequence). The CDR3 sequence is 13 residues long.

The chain is built from TRBV28 and TRBJ1-1; TCRdb reports TRBD1, a call that lacks DNA to check it against. CDR3 length equals 15 residues. Germline V gene sequence: CDR1 MDHEN, CDR2 SYDVKM. CDR3 sequence reads: CASSLLDTLDTEAFF.

This rearrangement joins TRBV28 to TRBJ2-7; checking the TCRdb D call of TRBD2 is not possible without DNA. CDR3 length: 17 residues. Germline V gene sequence: CDR1 MDHEN, CDR2 SYDVKM. The CDR3 spells CASSLPVSTGSSYEQYF.

By frequency, this clonotype registers medium-sized. The chain links TRBV10-3 to TRBJ2-1; the TCRdb call, TRBD1, lacks DNA for checking. The CDR3 extends over 14 amino acids. CDR1 and CDR2 from the germline V gene are ENHRY and SYGVKD. CDR3 in amino acids: CAINDRGPYNEQFF.

The chain combines TRBV19 with TRBJ1-4; the D call of TRBD1 rests on TCRdb alone, since no DNA is present to check it. Germline loops: CDR1 LNHDA, CDR2 SQIVND (reference sequence). This CDR3 has 14 residues. The CDR3: CASSSRGFNEKLFF.